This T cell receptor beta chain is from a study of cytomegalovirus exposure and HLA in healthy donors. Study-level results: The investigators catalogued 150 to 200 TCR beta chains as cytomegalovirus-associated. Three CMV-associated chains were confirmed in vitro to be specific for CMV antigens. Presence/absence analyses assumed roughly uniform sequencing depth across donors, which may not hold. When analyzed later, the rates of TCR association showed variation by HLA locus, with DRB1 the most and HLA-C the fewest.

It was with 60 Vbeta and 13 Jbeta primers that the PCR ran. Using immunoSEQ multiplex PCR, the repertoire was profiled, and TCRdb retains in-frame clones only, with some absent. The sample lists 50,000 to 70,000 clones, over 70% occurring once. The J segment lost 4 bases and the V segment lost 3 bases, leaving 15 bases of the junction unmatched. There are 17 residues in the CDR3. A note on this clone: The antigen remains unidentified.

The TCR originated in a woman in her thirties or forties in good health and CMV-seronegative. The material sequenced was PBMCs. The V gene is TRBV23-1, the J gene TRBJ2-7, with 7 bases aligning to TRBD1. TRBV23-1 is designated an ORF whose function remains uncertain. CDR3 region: CASSQDRDRALGYEQYF. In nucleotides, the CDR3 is TGCGCCAGCAGTCAGGATCGTGACAGGGCATTGGGTTACGAGCAGTACTTC.